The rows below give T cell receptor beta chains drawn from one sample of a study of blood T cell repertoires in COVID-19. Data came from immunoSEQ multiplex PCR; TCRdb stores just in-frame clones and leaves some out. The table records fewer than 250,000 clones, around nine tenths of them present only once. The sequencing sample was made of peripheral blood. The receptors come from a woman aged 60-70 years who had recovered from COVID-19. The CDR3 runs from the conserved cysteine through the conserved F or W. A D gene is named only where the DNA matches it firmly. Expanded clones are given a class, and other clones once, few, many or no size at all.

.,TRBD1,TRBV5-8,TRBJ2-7,CASRDRGLHYEQYF,TGTGCCAGCCGGGACAGGGGTTTACATTACGAGCAGTACTTC
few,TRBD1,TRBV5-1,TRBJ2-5,CASSFTGEETQYF,TGCGCCAGCAGTTTCACAGGGGAAGAGACCCAGTACTTC
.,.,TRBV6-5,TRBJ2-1,CASSQQGYEQFF,TGTGCCAGCAGTCAACAGGGTTACGAGCAGTTCTTC
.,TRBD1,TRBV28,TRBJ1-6,CASSLGQGGSPLHF,TGTGCCAGCAGTCTCGGACAGGGGGGTTCACCCCTCCACTTT
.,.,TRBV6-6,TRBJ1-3,CASSRMIVGGSGNTIYF,TGTGCCAGCAGTCGGATGATTGTGGGGGGCTCTGGAAACACCATATATTTT
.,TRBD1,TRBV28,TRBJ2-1,CASSLSGTGGHNEQFF,TGTGCCAGCAGTTTATCCGGGACAGGGGGGCACAATGAGCAGTTCTTC
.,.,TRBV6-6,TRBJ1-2,CASQGSGYTF,TGTGCCAGCCAGGGTTCTGGCTACACCTTC
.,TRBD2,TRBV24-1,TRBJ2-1,CATSDLSGGSYNEQFF,TGTGCCACCAGTGATTTAAGCGGGGGCAGCTACAATGAGCAGTTCTTC
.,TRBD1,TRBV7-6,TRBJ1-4,CASSQYWDRGNTNEKLFF,TGTGCCAGCAGCCAGTACTGGGACAGGGGGAACACTAATGAAAAACTGTTTTTT
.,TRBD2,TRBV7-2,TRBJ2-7,CASSFASGYEQYF,TGTGCCAGCAGCTTTGCTAGCGGCTACGAGCAGTACTTC
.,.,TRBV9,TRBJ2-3,CASSVVGGSTDTQYF,TGTGCCAGCAGCGTAGTGGGGGGTAGCACAGATACGCAGTATTTT
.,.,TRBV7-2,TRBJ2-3,CASSSMGPDTQYF,TGTGCCAGCAGCTCAATGGGGCCAGATACGCAGTATTTT
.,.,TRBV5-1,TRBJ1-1,CASSVGQNTEAFF,TGCGCCAGCAGCGTCGGACAGAACACTGAAGCTTTCTTT
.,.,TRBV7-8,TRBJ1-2,CASSPTVGSGYTF,TGTGCCAGCAGCCCCACAGTGGGGAGTGGCTACACCTTC
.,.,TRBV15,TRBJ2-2,CATSSGAGFTGELFF,TGTGCCACCAGCAGTGGAGCAGGGTTCACCGGGGAGCTGTTTTTT
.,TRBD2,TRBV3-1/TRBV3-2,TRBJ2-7,CASSPQERTSGGAAYEQYF,TGTGCCAGCAGCCCACAAGAGAGGACTAGCGGGGGGGCCGCCTACGAGCAGTACTTC
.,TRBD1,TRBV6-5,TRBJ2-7,CASSYSMGQGSHEQYF,TGTGCCAGCAGTTACTCGATGGGACAGGGGTCGCACGAGCAGTACTTC
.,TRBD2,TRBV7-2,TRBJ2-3,CASSLAGGRTDTQYF,TGTGCCAGCAGCCTAGCGGGGGGGCGGACAGATACGCAGTATTTT
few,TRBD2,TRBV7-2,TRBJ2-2,CASSVILAGGGELFF,TGTGCCAGCAGCGTTATACTAGCGGGGGGAGGGGAGCTGTTTTTT
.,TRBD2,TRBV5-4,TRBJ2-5,CASGVGGEGTQYF,TGTGCCAGCGGAGTGGGAGGGGAAGGGACCCAGTACTTC
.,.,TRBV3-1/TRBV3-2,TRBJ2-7,CASSQDSVGREQYF,TGTGCCAGCAGCCAAGATAGTGTGGGCAGGGAGCAGTACTTC
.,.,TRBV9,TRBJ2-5,CASSVGGGLETQYF,TGTGCCAGCAGCGTAGGAGGTGGTTTGGAGACCCAGTACTTC
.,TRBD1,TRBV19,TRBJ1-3,CASSPDRDHSGNTIYF,TGTGCCAGTAGTCCGGACAGGGACCACTCTGGAAACACCATATATTTT
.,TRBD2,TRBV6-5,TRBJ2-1,CASTLLAGGPGEQFF,TGTGCCAGCACCCTACTAGCGGGGGGGCCTGGTGAGCAGTTCTTC
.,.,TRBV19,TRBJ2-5,CASSPTPQALGLYF,TGTGCCAGTAGTCCAACCCCCCAGGCCCTTGGACTGTACTTC
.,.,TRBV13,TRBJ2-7,CASSFGRGPRLSEQYF,TGTGCCAGCAGCTTTGGGCGGGGGCCCCGCCTGTCCGAGCAGTACTTC
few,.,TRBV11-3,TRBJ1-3,CASSLLPGNTIYF,TGTGCCAGCAGCTTACTACCCGGAAACACCATATATTTT
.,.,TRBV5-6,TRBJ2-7,CASSLYYEQYF,TGTGCCAGCAGCTTGTACTACGAGCAGTACTTC
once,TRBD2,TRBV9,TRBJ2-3,CASSVGAGWDTQYF,TGTGCCAGCAGCGTCGGAGCGGGGTGGGATACGCAGTATTTT
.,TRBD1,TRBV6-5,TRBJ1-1,CASRTGSAVNTEAFF,TGTGCCAGCAGGACAGGGTCTGCGGTGAACACTGAAGCTTTCTTT
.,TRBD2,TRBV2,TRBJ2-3,CASSAGGSWGTDTQYF,TGTGCCAGCAGTGCGGGGGGAAGTTGGGGCACAGATACGCAGTATTTT
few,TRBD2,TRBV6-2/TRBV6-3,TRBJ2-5,CASSSLAGGETQYF,TGTGCCAGCAGTTCCTTAGCGGGGGGAGAGACCCAGTACTTC
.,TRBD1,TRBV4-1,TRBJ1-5,CASSQQGAGNQPQHF,TGCGCCAGCAGCCAACAGGGGGCGGGCAATCAGCCCCAGCATTTT
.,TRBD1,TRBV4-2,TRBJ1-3,CASSLFGTVSGNTIYF,TGTGCCAGCAGCCTGTTCGGGACAGTCTCTGGAAACACCATATATTTT
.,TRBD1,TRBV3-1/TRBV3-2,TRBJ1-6,CASSGTGDSPLHF,TGTGCCAGCTCCGGGACAGGGGATTCACCCCTCCACTTT
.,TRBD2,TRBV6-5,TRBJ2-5,CASSRLAGGETQYF,TGTGCCAGCAGTCGACTAGCGGGGGGTGAGACCCAGTACTTC
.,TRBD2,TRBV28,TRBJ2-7,CASFPSGGPYHEQYF,TGTGCCAGCTTTCCTAGCGGGGGGCCGTATCACGAGCAGTACTTC
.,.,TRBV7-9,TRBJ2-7,CASSLVSGQGPYEQYF,TGTGCCAGCAGCTTAGTGTCCGGGCAGGGCCCCTACGAGCAGTACTTC
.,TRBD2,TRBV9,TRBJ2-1,CASSVAPRASGRGNEQFF,TGTGCCAGCAGCGTAGCCCCACGGGCTAGCGGGCGTGGCAATGAGCAGTTCTTC
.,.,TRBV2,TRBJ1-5,CASSESGGNQPQHF,TGTGCCAGCAGTGAATCAGGGGGCAATCAGCCCCAGCATTTT
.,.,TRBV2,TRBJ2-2,CASTQATGTGELFF,TGTGCCAGCACGCAGGCCACGGGGACCGGGGAGCTGTTTTTT
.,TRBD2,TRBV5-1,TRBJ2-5,CASSSGLAGVGETQYF,TGCGCCAGCAGCTCGGGACTAGCGGGGGTGGGCGAGACCCAGTACTTC
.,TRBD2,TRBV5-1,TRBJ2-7,CASSLARTSGAENYEQYF,TGCGCCAGCAGCTTGGCCAGGACTAGCGGGGCGGAAAACTACGAGCAGTACTTC
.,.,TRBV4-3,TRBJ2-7,CASSQRHRVYEQYF,TGCGCCAGCAGCCAAAGGCACAGGGTTTACGAGCAGTACTTC
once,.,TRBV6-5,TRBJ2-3,CASSYLASGTDTQYF,TGTGCCAGCAGTTACTTGGCTAGCGGCACAGATACGCAGTATTTT
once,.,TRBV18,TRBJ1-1,CASSPYRDTEAFF,TGTGCCAGCTCACCATACAGGGACACTGAAGCTTTCTTT
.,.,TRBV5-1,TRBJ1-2,CASSTAGTVNYGYTF,TGCGCCAGCAGCACGGCGGGGACGGTAAACTATGGCTACACCTTC
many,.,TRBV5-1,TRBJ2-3,CASSYRARTDTQYF,TGCGCCAGCAGCTACAGGGCCCGCACAGATACGCAGTATTTT
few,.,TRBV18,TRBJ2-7,CASSTDRGEQYF,TGTGCCAGCTCAACTGACCGCGGGGAGCAGTACTTC